Sequencing of this TCR beta chain was carried out in a study of CD8 T cells in ankylosing spondylitis. Study results and caveats: Previously reported in reactive arthritis synovial fluid and blood were some of the motif variants. A TCR beta motif of 8 or 9 highly homologous variants appeared characteristic of ankylosing spondylitis blood.

As concerns this clonotype: Its cognate antigen is unknown.

5'-RACE, quantitative and with molecular barcodes, yielded the TCR beta libraries. TCRdb re-analysed the 5' RACE reads in MiXCR, keeping a single row per CDR3 protein. Of some 200,000 distinct CDR3 sequences listed, over 10% are singletons. Per germline, CDR1 MNHEY and CDR2 SVGAGI. The CDR3 is made up of 17 amino acids. Losses at the gene ends were 3 bases for V and 6 bases for J; bases not matched to a gene: 9. The sample consisted of blood, either unsorted or a sorted T cell fraction (not recorded which). This rearrangement joins TRBV6-5 to TRBJ1-5; 12 bases map to TRBD1. This TCR was sampled from a male donor with ankylosing spondylitis or in good health (not recorded which). CDR3 DNA sequence: TGTGCCAGCAGTTATGTTGGGACAGGGGGCCGGGGTCAGCCCCAGCATTTT. It is translated as CASSYVGTGGRGQPQHF.